This TCR beta chain comes out of a study of blood T cell repertoires in COVID-19. Across the study: Material from acute and convalescent COVID-19 was sourced from the United States, Italy and Spain.

Study processing details: Amplification of reference gene primers was used by the study to estimate nucleated cell counts. The assay was immunoSEQ multiplex PCR, and TCRdb's table has in-frame clones only and misses some. That table gives V, J and clone size, and the DNA gave D and trimming. The table records 95,000 to 110,000 clones, about 91% of them present only once. The trim removed 6 bases at V and 7 bases at J, leaving 3 bases unmatched. CDR3 length equals 13 residues. The sample was peripheral blood. This TCR came from a human donor in a cohort sampled during active COVID-19. The chain is built from TRBV12-3 or TRBV12-4 and TRBJ2-3; 11 bases are shared with TRBD1. CDR3 sequence: CASRGTGGNTQYF. CDR3 DNA: TGTGCCAGCAGGGGGACAGGGGGGAATACGCAGTATTTT.